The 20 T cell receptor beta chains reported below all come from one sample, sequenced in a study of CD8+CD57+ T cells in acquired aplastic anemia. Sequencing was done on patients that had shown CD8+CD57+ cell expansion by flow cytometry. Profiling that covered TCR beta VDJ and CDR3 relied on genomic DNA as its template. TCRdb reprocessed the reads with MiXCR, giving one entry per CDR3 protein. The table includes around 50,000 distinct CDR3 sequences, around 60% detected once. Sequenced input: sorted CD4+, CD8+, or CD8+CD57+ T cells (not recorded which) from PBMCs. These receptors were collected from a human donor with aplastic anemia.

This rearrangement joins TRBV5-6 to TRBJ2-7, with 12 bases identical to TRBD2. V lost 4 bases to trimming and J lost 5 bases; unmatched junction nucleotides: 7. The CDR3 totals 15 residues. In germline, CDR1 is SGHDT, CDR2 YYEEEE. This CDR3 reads CASSQTSGGGDEQYV. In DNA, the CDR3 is TGTGCCAGCAGCCAGACTAGCGGGGGCGGCGACGAGCAGTACGTC.

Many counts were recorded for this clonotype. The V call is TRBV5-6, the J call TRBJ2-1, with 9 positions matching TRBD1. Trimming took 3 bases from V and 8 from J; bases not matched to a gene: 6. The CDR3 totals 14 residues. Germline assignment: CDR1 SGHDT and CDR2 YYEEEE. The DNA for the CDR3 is TGTGCCAGCAGCTACGGGACAGGGCTTTATGAGCAGTTCTTC. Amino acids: CASSYGTGLYEQFF. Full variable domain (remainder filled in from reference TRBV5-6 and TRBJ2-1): DAGVTQSPTHLIKTRGQQVTLRCSPKSGHDTVSWYQQALGQGPQFIFQYYEEEERQRGNFPDRFSGHQFPNYSSELNVNALLLGDSALYLCASSYGTGLYEQFFGPGTRLTVL.

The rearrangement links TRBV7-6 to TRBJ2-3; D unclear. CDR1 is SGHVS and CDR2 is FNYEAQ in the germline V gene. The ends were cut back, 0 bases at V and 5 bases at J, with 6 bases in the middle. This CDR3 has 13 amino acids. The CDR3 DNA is TGTGCCAGCAGCTTAGCCCCCGGAGATACGCAGTATTTT. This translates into CASSLAPGDTQYF.

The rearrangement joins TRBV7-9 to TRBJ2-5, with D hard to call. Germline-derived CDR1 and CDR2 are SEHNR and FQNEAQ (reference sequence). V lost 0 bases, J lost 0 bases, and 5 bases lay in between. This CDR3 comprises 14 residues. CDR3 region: CASSLALHQETQYF. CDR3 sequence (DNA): TGTGCCAGCAGCTTAGCGCTGCACCAAGAGACCCAGTACTTC.

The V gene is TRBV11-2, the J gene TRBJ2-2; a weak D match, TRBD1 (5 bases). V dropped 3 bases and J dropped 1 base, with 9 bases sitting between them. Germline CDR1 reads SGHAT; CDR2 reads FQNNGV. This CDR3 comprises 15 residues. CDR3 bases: TGTGCCAGCAGCTTCATAAGGGGGAACACCGGGGAGCTGTTTTTT. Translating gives CASSFIRGNTGELFF.

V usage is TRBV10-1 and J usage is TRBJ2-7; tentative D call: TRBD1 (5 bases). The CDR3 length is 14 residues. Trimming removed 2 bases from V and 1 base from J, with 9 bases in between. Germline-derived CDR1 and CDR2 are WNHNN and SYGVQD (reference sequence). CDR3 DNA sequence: TGCGCCAGCAGTGAGGTGGACACGTCCTACGAGCAGTACTTC. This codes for CASSEVDTSYEQYF.

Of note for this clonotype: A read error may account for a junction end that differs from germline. As DNA, the CDR3 is TGTGCCGGCAGTTTGGAAGATTCTGGGGCCAACGTCCTGACTTTC. Translating it yields CAGSLEDSGANVLTF. This rearrangement joins TRBV28 to TRBJ2-6; D remains ambiguous. The CDR3 loop spans 15 amino acids. From germline, CDR1 is MDHEN and CDR2 SYDVKM.

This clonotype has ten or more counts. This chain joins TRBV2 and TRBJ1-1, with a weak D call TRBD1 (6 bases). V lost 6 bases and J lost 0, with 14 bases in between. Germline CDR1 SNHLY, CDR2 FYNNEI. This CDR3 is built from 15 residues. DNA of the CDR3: TGTGCCAGCAGCCATTCCGGGACACTGAACACTGAAGCTTTCTTT. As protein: CASSHSGTLNTEAFF. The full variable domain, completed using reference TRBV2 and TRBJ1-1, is EPEVTQTPSHQVTQMGQEVILRCVPISNHLYFYWYRQILGQKVEFLVSFYNNEISEKSEIFDDQFSVERPDGSNFTLKIRSTKLEDSAMYFCASSHSGTLNTEAFFGQGTRLTVV.

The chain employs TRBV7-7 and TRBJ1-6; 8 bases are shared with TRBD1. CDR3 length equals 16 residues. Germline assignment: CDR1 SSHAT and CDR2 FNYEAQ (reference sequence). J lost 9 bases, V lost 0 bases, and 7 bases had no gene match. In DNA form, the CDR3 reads TGTGCCAGCAGCTTAGCGGACAGGGACATAGGTTCACCCCTCCACTTT. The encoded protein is CASSLADRDIGSPLHF.

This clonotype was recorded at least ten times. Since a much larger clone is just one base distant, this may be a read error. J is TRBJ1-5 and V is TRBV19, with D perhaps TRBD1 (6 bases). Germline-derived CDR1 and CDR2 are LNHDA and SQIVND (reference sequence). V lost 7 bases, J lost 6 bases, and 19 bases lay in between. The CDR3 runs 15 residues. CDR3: CASTRGGAGSQPQHF. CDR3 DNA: TGTGCCAGTACCCGAGGGGGGGCCGGCAGTCAGCCCCAGCATTTT.

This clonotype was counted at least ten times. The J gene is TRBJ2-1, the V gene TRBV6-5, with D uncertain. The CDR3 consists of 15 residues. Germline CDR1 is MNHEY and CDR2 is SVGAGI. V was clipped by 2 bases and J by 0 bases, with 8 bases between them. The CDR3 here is CASSYKDVSYNEQFF. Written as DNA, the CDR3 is TGTGCCAGCAGTTACAAGGACGTCTCCTACAATGAGCAGTTCTTC.

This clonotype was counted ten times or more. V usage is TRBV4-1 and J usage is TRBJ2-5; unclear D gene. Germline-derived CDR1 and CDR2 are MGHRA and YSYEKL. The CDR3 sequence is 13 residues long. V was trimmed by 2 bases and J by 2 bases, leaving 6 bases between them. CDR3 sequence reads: CASSQTNQETQYF. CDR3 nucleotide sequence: TGCGCCAGCAGCCAAACGAATCAAGAGACCCAGTACTTC.

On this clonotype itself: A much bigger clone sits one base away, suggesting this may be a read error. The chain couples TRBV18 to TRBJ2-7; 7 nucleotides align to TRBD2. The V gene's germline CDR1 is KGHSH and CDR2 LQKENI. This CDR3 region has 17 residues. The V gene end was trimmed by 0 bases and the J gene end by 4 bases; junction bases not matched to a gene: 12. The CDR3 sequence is CASSPPWGGGIPYEQYV. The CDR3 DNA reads TGTGCCAGCTCACCACCTTGGGGGGGAGGGATCCCGTACGAGCAGTACGTC.

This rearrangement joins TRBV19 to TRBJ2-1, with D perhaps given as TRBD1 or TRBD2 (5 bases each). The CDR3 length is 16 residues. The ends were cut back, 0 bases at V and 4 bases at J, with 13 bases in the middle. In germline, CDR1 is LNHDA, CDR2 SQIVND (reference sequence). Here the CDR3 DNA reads TGTGCCAGTAGTATAGATAACGGGGCCTCATACAATGAGCAGTTCTTC. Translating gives CASSIDNGASYNEQFF.

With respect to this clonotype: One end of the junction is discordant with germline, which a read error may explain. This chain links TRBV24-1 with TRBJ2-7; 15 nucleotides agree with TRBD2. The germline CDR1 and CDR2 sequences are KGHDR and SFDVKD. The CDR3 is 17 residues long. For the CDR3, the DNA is TGTGCCACCGGTGACTCACCCGGGACTAGCGGGAGGTACGAGCAGTACTTC. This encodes CATGDSPGTSGRYEQYF.

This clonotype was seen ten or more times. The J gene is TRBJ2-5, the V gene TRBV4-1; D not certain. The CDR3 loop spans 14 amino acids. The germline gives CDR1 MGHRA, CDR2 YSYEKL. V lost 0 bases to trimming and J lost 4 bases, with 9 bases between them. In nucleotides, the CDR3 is TGCGCCAGCAGCCAAGAGGGGTCGGGAGAGACCCAGTACTTC. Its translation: CASSQEGSGETQYF.

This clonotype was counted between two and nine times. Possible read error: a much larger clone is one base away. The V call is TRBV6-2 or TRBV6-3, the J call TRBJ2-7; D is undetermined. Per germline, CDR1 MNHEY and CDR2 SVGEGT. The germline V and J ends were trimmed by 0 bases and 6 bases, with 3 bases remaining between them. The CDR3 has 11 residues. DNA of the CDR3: TGTGCCAGCAGTTACTCCCTCGAGCAGTACTTC. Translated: CASSYSLEQYF.

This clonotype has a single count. Here the CDR3 reads CATSSGTYEQYV. In DNA form, the CDR3 reads TGTGCCACTTCTTCCGGGACTTACGAGCAGTACGTC. The chain links TRBV7-9 to TRBJ2-7, with TRBD2 as a possible D gene (6 bases). The V end was cut by 10 bases, the J end by 4 bases, with 14 bases between. CDR1 SEHNR and CDR2 FQNEAQ come from the germline V gene (reference sequence). This CDR3 is 12 amino acids long.

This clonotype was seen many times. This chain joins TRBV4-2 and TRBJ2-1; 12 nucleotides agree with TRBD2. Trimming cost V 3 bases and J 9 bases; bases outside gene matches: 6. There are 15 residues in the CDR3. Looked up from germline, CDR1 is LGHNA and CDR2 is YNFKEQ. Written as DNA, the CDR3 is TGTGCCAGCAGCCAGGAGCTAGCGGGGGGGACTGAGCAGTTCTTC. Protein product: CASSQELAGGTEQFF.

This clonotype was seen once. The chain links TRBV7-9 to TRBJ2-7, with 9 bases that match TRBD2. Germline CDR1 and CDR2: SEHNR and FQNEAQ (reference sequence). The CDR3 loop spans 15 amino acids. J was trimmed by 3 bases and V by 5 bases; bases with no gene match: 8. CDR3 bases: TGTGCCAGCAGCCGAATCGGGACTAGCAGCTACGAGCAGTACTTC. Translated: CASSRIGTSSYEQYF.